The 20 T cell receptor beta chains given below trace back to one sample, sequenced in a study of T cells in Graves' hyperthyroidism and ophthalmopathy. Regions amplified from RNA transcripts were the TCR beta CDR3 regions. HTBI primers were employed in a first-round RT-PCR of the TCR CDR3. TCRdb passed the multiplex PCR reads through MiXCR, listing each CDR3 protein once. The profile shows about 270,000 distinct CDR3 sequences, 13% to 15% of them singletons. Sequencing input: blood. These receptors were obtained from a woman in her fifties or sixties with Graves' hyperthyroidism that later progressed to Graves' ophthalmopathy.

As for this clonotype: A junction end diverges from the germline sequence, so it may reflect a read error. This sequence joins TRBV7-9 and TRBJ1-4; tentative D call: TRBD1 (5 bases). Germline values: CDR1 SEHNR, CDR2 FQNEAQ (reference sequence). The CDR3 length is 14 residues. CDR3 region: CASRGAGRSEKLFF. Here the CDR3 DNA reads TGTGCTAGCAGAGGGGCAGGGCGGTCAGAAAAACTGTTTTTT.

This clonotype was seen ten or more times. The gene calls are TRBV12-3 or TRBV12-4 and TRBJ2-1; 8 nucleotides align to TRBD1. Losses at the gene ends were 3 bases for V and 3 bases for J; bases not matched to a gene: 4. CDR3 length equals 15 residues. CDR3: CASSFFGTGYNEQFF. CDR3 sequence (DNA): TGTGCCAGCAGTTTTTTTGGGACAGGCTACAATGAGCAGTTCTTC.

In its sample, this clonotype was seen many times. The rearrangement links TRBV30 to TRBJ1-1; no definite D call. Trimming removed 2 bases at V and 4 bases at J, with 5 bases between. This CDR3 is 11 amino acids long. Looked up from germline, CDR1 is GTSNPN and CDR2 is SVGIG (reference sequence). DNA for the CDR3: TGTGCCTGGAGTTTCAGCACTGAAGCTTTCTTT. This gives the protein CAWSFSTEAFF.

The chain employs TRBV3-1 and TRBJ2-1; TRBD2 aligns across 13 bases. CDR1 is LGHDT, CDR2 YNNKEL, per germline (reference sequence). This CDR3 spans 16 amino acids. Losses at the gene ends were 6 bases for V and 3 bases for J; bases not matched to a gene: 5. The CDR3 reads CASRAGTSGDYNEQFF. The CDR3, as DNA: TGTGCCAGCAGAGCCGGGACTAGCGGGGACTACAATGAGCAGTTCTTC.

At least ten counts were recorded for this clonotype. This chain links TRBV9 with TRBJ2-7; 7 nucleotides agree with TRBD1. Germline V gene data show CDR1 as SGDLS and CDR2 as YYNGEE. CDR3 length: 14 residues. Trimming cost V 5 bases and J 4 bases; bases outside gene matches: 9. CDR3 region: CASSVGDRDYEQYF. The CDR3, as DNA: TGTGCCAGCAGTGTCGGAGACAGGGATTACGAGCAGTACTTC.

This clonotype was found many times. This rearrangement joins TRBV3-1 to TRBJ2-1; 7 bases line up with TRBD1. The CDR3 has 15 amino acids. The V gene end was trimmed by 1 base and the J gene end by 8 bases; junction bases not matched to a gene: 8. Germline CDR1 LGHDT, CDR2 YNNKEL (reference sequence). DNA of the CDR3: TGTGCCAGCAGCCAAGCGAGACAGGGCAGTGATGAGCAGTTCTTC. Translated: CASSQARQGSDEQFF.

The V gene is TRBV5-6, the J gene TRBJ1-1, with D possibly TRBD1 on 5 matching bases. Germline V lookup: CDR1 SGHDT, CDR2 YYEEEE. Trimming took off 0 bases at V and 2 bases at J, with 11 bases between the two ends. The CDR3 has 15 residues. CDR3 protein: CASSLGPGVNTEAFF. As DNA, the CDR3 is TGTGCCAGCAGCTTGGGGCCGGGGGTAAACACTGAAGCTTTCTTT.

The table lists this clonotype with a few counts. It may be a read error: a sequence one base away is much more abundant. CDR3: CASRYGTGGTYEQYF. The CDR3 DNA is TGTGCCAGCAGATACGGGACAGGGGGAACCTACGAGCAGTACTTC. The chain couples TRBV27 to TRBJ2-7, with 11 bases identical to TRBD1. The V and J ends lost 6 bases and 2 bases, in that order; junction bases with no gene match: 6. CDR3 length: 15 residues. Germline V gene data show CDR1 as MNHEY and CDR2 as SMNVEV (reference sequence).

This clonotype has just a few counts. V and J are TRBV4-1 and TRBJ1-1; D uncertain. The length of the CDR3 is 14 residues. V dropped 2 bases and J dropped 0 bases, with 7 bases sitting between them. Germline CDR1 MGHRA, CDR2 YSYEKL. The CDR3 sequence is CASSQLEMNTEAFF. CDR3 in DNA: TGCGCCAGCAGCCAATTGGAGATGAACACTGAAGCTTTCTTT.

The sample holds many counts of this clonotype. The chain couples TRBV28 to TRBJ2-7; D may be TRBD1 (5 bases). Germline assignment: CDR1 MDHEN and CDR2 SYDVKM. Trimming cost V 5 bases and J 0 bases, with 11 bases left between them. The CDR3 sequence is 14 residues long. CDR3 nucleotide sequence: TGTGCCAGCAGTGCGACAGTCTTCTCCTACGAGCAGTACTTC. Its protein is CASSATVFSYEQYF.

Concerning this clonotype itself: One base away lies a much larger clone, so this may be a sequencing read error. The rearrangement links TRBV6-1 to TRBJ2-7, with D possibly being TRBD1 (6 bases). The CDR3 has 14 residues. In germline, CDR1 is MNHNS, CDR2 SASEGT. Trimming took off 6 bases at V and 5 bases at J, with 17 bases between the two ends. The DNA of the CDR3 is TGTGCCAGCAGGATGGACAGCATAACCCACGAGCAGTACTTC. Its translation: CASRMDSITHEQYF.

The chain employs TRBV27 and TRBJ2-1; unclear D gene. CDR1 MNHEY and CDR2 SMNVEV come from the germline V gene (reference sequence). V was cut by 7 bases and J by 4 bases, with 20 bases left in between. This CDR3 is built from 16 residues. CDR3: CASIPLSPNPYNEQFF. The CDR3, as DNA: TGTGCCAGCATCCCCTTGTCCCCAAACCCGTACAATGAGCAGTTCTTC.

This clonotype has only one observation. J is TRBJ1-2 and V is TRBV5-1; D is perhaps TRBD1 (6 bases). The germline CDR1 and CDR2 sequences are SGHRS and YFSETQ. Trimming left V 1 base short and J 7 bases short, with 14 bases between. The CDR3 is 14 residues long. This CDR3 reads CASSLTGRFRGYTF. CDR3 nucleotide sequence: TGCGCCAGCAGCTTGACAGGGCGGTTTCGTGGCTACACCTTC.

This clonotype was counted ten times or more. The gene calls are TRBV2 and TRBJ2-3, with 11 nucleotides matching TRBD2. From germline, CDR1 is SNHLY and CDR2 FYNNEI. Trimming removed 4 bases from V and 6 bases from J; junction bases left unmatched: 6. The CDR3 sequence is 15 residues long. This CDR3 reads CASSGLAGMADTQYF. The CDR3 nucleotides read TGTGCCAGCAGTGGACTAGCGGGAATGGCCGATACGCAGTATTTT.

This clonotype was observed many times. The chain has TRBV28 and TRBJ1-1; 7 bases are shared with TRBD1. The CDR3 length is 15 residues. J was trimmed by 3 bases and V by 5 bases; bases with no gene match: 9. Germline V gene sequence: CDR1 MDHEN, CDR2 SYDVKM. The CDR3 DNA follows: TGTGCCAGCAGTACGAACAGGGGTGGTGACACTGAAGCTTTCTTT. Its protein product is CASSTNRGGDTEAFF.

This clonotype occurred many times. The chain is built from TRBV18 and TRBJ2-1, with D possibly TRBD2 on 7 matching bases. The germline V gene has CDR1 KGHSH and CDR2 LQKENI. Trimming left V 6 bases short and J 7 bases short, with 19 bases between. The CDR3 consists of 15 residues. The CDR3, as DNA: TGTGCCAGCTCCCCTGGGCGGGGGCCGGGGAATGAGCAGTTCTTC. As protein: CASSPGRGPGNEQFF.

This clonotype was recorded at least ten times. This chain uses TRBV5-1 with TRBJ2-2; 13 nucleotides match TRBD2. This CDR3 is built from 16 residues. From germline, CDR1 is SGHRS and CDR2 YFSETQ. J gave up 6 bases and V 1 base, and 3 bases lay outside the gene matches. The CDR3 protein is CASSLRLAGGSGELFF. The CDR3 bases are TGCGCCAGCAGCTTGAGACTAGCGGGAGGTTCCGGGGAGCTGTTTTTT.

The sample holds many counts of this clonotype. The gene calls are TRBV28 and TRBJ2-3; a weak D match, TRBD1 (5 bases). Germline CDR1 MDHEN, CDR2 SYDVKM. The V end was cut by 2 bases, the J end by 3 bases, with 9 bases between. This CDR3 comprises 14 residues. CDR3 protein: CASSLVSGTDTQYF. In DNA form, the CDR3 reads TGTGCCAGCAGTTTAGTTTCAGGGACAGATACGCAGTATTTT.

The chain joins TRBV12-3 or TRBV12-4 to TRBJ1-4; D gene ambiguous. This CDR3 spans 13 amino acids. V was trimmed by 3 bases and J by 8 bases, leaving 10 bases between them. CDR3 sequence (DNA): TGTGCCAGCAGTTTTTCCCAGGACGAAAAACTGTTTTTT. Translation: CASSFSQDEKLFF.

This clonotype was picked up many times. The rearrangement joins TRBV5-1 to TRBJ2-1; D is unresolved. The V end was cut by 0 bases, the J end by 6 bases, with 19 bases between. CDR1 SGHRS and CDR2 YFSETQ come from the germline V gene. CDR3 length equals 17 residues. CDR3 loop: CASSLGVRLDQSNEQFF. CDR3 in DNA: TGCGCCAGCAGCTTGGGGGTGCGACTCGACCAAAGCAATGAGCAGTTCTTC.